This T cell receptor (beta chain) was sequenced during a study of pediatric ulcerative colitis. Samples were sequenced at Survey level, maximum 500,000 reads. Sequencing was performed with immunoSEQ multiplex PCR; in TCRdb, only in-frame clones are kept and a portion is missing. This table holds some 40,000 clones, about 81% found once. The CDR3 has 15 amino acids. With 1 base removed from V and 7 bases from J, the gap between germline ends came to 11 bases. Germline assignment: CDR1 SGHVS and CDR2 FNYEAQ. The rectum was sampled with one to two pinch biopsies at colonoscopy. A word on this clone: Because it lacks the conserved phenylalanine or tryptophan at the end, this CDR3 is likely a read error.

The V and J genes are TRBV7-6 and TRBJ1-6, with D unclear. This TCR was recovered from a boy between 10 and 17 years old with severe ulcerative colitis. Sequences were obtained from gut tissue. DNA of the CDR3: TGTGCCAGCAGCTTAGAGGCAGGCCGCAATTCACCCCTCCACCTT. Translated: CASSLEAGRNSPLHL.